The 25 T cell receptor beta chains below come from one sample, sequenced in a study of T-cell memory formation after mild COVID-19. MiXCR, applied by TCRdb to the 5' RACE reads, yields one record per CDR3 protein. The data show tens of thousands of distinct CDR3 sequences, with approximately 15% seen just once and roughly a third held by the top ten. The sample comprised PBMCs or a T cell subset sorted from them (not recorded which). These receptors all come from an adult woman who had mild COVID-19 (a few samples of this study predate the infection). Cell type and time point are not known.

In this sample, this clonotype turned up a few times. The V call is TRBV5-6, the J call TRBJ1-5; possible D gene TRBD1, 5 bases. V lost 1 base to trimming and J lost 3 bases, with 14 bases between them. The CDR3 spans 16 residues. CDR1 and CDR2 from the germline V gene are SGHDT and YYEEEE. CDR3 amino acids: CASSLYAGTVNQPQHF. The CDR3 coding sequence is TGTGCCAGCAGCTTGTATGCCGGGACGGTCAATCAGCCCCAGCATTTT.

This clonotype was seen a few times. The gene calls are TRBV20-1 and TRBJ1-2; the D gene is possibly TRBD1 (5 bases). Trimming left V 5 bases short and J 1 base short, with 11 bases between. The CDR3 extends over 13 amino acids. Germline CDR1 reads DFQATT; CDR2 reads SNEGSKA (reference sequence). The CDR3 region is CSASGAHNYGYTF. The CDR3 region has the DNA TGCAGTGCTTCCGGGGCACATAACTATGGCTACACCTTC.

This clonotype was seen more than once but under ten times. The V gene is TRBV20-1, the J gene TRBJ1-3; D is unresolved. V lost 5 bases to trimming and J lost 3 bases, with 2 bases between them. Germline assignment: CDR1 DFQATT and CDR2 SNEGSKA (reference sequence). This CDR3 is 10 amino acids long. CDR3 sequence: CSARGNTIYF. The CDR3 region has the DNA TGCAGTGCTCGTGGAAACACCATATATTTT.

This clonotype has just a few counts. The chain has TRBV7-9 and TRBJ1-2; D ambiguous. CDR1 is SEHNR and CDR2 is FQNEAQ in the germline V gene (reference sequence). V lost 6 bases and J 4 bases, leaving 15 bases between the germline ends. CDR3 size: 14 residues. The CDR3 DNA is TGTGCCAGCAGATTCCCGGCCATGCCCTATGGCTACACCTTC. Amino acid sequence: CASRFPAMPYGYTF.

The table lists this clonotype with a few counts. V usage is TRBV6-2 or TRBV6-3 and J usage is TRBJ2-1; 12 bases agree with TRBD2. Germline assignment: CDR1 MNHEY and CDR2 SVGEGT. J was trimmed by 2 bases and V by 2 bases; bases with no gene match: 19. The CDR3 totals 22 residues. The CDR3 region has the DNA TGTGCCAGCAGTTACCCTCAAACACAACCTGACGGACTAGCGGGACCCTACAATGAGCAGTTCTTC. It encodes CASSYPQTQPDGLAGPYNEQFF.

There are a few counts of this clonotype. In DNA form, the CDR3 reads TGCAGCGTACTTACGGGGGACTATGGCTACACCTTC. As protein: CSVLTGDYGYTF. This sequence joins TRBV29-1 and TRBJ1-2, with a tentative D call TRBD1 (5 bases). The CDR3 totals 12 residues. Germline CDR1 SQVTM, CDR2 ANQGSEA. Trimming cost V 6 bases and J 3 bases, with 11 bases left between them.

In this sample, this clonotype turned up a few times. V and J are TRBV7-2 and TRBJ2-3; TRBD1 aligns across 10 bases. Germline V gene sequence: CDR1 SGHTA, CDR2 FQGNSA. The CDR3 length is 14 residues. Unmatched junction bases numbered 5, after V lost 6 bases and J lost 5 bases. The CDR3 DNA reads as TGTGCCAGCAGAGACAGGGGGCTTGGAGATACGCAGTATTTT. As protein: CASRDRGLGDTQYF.

This clonotype was picked up a small number of times. This chain joins TRBV13 and TRBJ2-7; 12 bases align to TRBD2. Germline loops: CDR1 PRHDT, CDR2 FYEKMQ (reference sequence). The CDR3 sequence is 14 residues long. Trimming cost V 5 bases and J 5 bases; bases outside gene matches: 4. CDR3 nucleotides: TGTGCCAGCAGCACTGGACTAGCGGGAAACGAGCAGTACTTC. Translated, it gives CASSTGLAGNEQYF.

This clonotype was seen only a few times. The V call is TRBV5-8, the J call TRBJ2-7, with 8 bases aligning to TRBD2. The CDR3 contains 15 residues. Germline assignment: CDR1 SGHTS and CDR2 YDEGEE. The V and J ends lost 0 bases and 2 bases, in that order; junction bases with no gene match: 4. The CDR3 nucleotides are TGTGCCAGCAGCTTGGTTAGCGGGGCAACCTACGAGCAGTACTTC. It yields the protein CASSLVSGATYEQYF. Together with reference TRBV5-8 and TRBJ2-7, the CDR3 gives the full variable domain: EAGVTQSPTHLIKTRGQQATLRCSPISGHTSVYWYQQALGLGLQFLLWYDEGEERNRGNFPPRFSGRQFPNYSSELNVNALELEDSALYLCASSLVSGATYEQYFGPGTRLTVT.

This clonotype was seen more than once but under ten times. This chain uses TRBV12-3 or TRBV12-4 with TRBJ1-1; weak D call: TRBD1 (5 bases). The V and J ends lost 6 bases and 5 bases respectively, with 10 bases between them. CDR3 length: 12 residues. CDR3 protein: CASSQGYTEAFF. The CDR3 nucleotides are TGTGCCAGCAGCCAGGGATATACTGAAGCTTTCTTT.

In this sample, this clonotype turned up a few times. The chain has TRBV29-1 and TRBJ2-1, with D maybe TRBD1 (5 bases). This CDR3 has 12 residues. V lost 4 bases, J lost 4 bases, and 8 bases lay in between. In germline, CDR1 is SQVTM, CDR2 ANQGSEA. CDR3 sequence reads: CSVGQGYNEQFF. In DNA form, the CDR3 reads TGCAGCGTTGGGCAGGGTTACAATGAGCAGTTCTTC.

This clonotype was recorded a few times. The V and J genes are TRBV29-1 and TRBJ2-5, with D maybe TRBD2 (6 bases). Germline lookup yields CDR1 SQVTM and CDR2 ANQGSEA. Trimming took 4 bases from V and 9 from J, leaving 18 bases between them. CDR3 length: 13 amino acids. The CDR3 loop is CSVVTGDGVAQYF. In nucleotides, the CDR3 is TGCAGCGTTGTAACGGGAGATGGGGTGGCCCAGTACTTC.

The CDR3 protein is CASSPRGVYEQYF. In DNA, the CDR3 is TGTGCCAGCAGCCCTAGGGGGGTTTACGAGCAGTACTTC. The V gene is TRBV7-9, the J gene TRBJ2-7; perhaps D is TRBD1 or TRBD2 (6 bases each). This CDR3 has 13 amino acids. CDR1 is SEHNR and CDR2 is FQNEAQ in the germline V gene (reference sequence). V was trimmed by 5 bases and J by 4 bases, leaving 12 bases between them.

This clonotype has just a few counts. The chain carries TRBV6-5 and TRBJ2-7; TRBD2 matches 8 bases. Germline loops: CDR1 MNHEY, CDR2 SVGAGI. The CDR3 length is 15 residues. V was clipped by 0 bases and J by 0 bases; unmatched bases: 1. The CDR3 DNA sequence: TGTGCCAGCAGTTACTCGAGCGGGAGCTCCTACGAGCAGTACTTC. It encodes CASSYSSGSSYEQYF.

V usage is TRBV6-5 and J usage is TRBJ2-2, with TRBD2 matching 7 bases. The CDR3 is 15 amino acids. Trimming at V came to 2 bases and at J to 1 base, leaving 1 base not matched to a gene. Germline lookup yields CDR1 MNHEY and CDR2 SVGAGI. CDR3 loop: CASSYGGGNTGELFF. The CDR3 region has the DNA TGTGCCAGCAGTTACGGCGGGGGGAACACCGGGGAGCTGTTTTTT.

This clonotype was seen more than once but under ten times. V and J are TRBV29-1 and TRBJ2-3, with TRBD1 identical over 7 bases. The CDR3 is 15 residues long. The germline V gene has CDR1 SQVTM and CDR2 ANQGSEA. Losses at the gene ends were 4 bases for V and 0 bases for J; bases not matched to a gene: 7. CDR3 loop: CSVAGTVSSTDTQYF. As DNA, the CDR3 is TGCAGCGTTGCCGGGACAGTTTCTAGCACAGATACGCAGTATTTT.

The chain joins TRBV23-1 to TRBJ2-7; TRBD2 aligns across 11 bases. TRBV23-1 is an ORF; its function is uncertain. V dropped 4 bases and J dropped 0; count of bases not matched to a gene: 5. The CDR3 consists of 16 residues. Here the CDR3 reads CASSLAGGGSSYEQYF. The CDR3 DNA follows: TGCGCCAGCAGTCTAGCGGGAGGGGGAAGCTCCTACGAGCAGTACTTC.

The sample holds a few counts of this clonotype. The genes are TRBV7-9 and TRBJ2-7; 7 nucleotides agree with TRBD1. Germline V gives CDR1 SEHNR, CDR2 FQNEAQ (reference sequence). J lost 0 bases, V lost 6 bases, and 8 bases had no gene match. The CDR3 covers 15 residues. CDR3 in DNA: TGTGCCAGCAGTTATTACAGGGGACCCTCCTACGAGCAGTACTTC. Its protein is CASSYYRGPSYEQYF.

In its sample, this clonotype was seen a few times. This chain connects TRBV4-1 to TRBJ1-4; the match to TRBD1 covers 8 bases. Per germline, CDR1 MGHRA and CDR2 YSYEKL. This CDR3 contains 15 residues. The J segment lost 8 bases and the V segment lost 0 bases, leaving 5 bases of the junction unmatched. CDR3: CASSQEDRVGEKLFF. The CDR3 DNA follows: TGCGCCAGCAGCCAAGAGGACAGGGTGGGGGAAAAACTGTTTTTT.

The sample holds many counts of this clonotype. This chain connects TRBV20-1 to TRBJ2-5, with D possibly TRBD1 on 5 matching bases. V lost 4 bases and J 5 bases, leaving 14 bases between the germline ends. Germline V gene data show CDR1 as DFQATT and CDR2 as SNEGSKA (reference sequence). There are 13 residues in the CDR3. As DNA, the CDR3 is TGCAGTGCTACTCAGGGCCCTCGGGAGACCCAGTACTTC. Protein product: CSATQGPRETQYF.

In its sample, this clonotype was seen a few times. V and J are TRBV11-2 and TRBJ2-3; 15 bases align to TRBD2. V lost 4 bases to trimming and J lost 5 bases; unmatched junction nucleotides: 4. The CDR3 contains 16 residues. CDR1 is SGHAT, CDR2 FQNNGV, per germline. CDR3 sequence (DNA): TGTGCCAGCAGCTCGGGACTAGCGGGAGGCGTAGATACGCAGTATTTT. Amino acid sequence: CASSSGLAGGVDTQYF.

This clonotype was observed a handful of times. This chain joins TRBV20-1 and TRBJ1-2; D is unclear. Germline loops: CDR1 DFQATT, CDR2 SNEGSKA (reference sequence). The CDR3 is 17 amino acids. V lost 3 bases, J lost 1 base, and 21 bases lay in between. The CDR3 DNA sequence: TGCAGTGCTAGGTCGCAAAAGTCGGGTGGCCTTAACTATGGCTACACCTTC. Its protein product is CSARSQKSGGLNYGYTF.

This clonotype has just a few counts. V and J are TRBV11-2 and TRBJ2-3; D might be TRBD2 (5 bases). The CDR3 extends over 12 amino acids. Trimming stripped 3 bases from V and 6 bases from J, with 7 bases between. CDR1 is SGHAT and CDR2 is FQNNGV in the germline V gene. The CDR3 reads CASSFGGDTQYF. The CDR3 coding sequence is TGTGCCAGCAGCTTCGGCGGGGATACGCAGTATTTT.

In its sample, this clonotype was seen a few times. The V gene is TRBV5-6, the J gene TRBJ2-5; D remains unclear. Germline-derived CDR1 and CDR2 are SGHDT and YYEEEE. CDR3 length: 11 amino acids. Trimming pared 4 bases from V and 4 bases from J, leaving 5 bases between. CDR3 in amino acids: CASSGAETQYF. CDR3 nucleotides: TGTGCCAGCAGCGGCGCAGAGACCCAGTACTTC.

V and J are TRBV5-1 and TRBJ2-5, with D possibly TRBD2 on 6 matching bases. Germline V lookup: CDR1 SGHRS, CDR2 YFSETQ. CDR3 length: 15 amino acids. V was clipped by 1 base and J by 1 base, with 11 bases between them. Here the CDR3 DNA reads TGCGCCAGCAGCTTGATAGCGGAGCCCCAAGAGACCCAGTACTTC. Translation: CASSLIAEPQETQYF. Full variable domain (outside the CDR3, taken from reference TRBV5-1 and TRBJ2-5): KAGVTQTPRYLIKTRGQQVTLSCSPISGHRSVSWYQQTPGQGLQFLFEYFSETQRNKGNFPGRFSGRQFSNSRSEMNVSTLELGDSALYLCASSLIAEPQETQYFGPGTRLLVL.